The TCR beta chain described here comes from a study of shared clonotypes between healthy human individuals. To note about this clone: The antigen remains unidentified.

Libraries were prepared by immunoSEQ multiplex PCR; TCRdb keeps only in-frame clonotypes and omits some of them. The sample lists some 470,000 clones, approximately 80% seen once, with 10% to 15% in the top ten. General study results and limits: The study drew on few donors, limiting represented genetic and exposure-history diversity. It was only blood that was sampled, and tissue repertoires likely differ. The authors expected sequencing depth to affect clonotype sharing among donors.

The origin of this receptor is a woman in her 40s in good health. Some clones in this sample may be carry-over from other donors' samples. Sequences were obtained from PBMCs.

CDR3 nucleotides: TGTGCCAGCAGTCCCGGGACTAGCGGACTCTACGAGCAGTACTTC. Residues: CASSPGTSGLYEQYF. This chain joins TRBV28 and TRBJ2-7, with 11 bases identical to TRBD2. Germline V gene sequence: CDR1 MDHEN, CDR2 SYDVKM. The CDR3 covers 15 residues. J gave up 3 bases and V 5 bases, and 6 bases lay outside the gene matches.